Each of the 21 T cell receptor beta chains below was sequenced from the same sample in a study of Ad26.COV2.S vaccination and SARS-CoV-2 variants. The repertoire was sequenced with immunoSEQ multiplex PCR; TCRdb's copy has only in-frame clones and lacks some. This table has about 410,000 clones, about nine tenths appearing once. This sample's treatment: 15 to 20 received Ad26.COV2.S at low or high dose, single or two shots; several received placebo; per-sample allocation not given. The study sampled participants on day 63 after the first vaccine or placebo injection. This specimen consisted of peripheral blood, obtained in a trial of Ad26.COV2.S vaccine versus placebo. The receptors come from a person aged 18 to 59 who received the Ad26.COV2.S COVID-19 vaccine or a placebo.

The chain links TRBV9 to TRBJ2-4, with 7 bases lining up with TRBD1. Per germline, CDR1 SGDLS and CDR2 YYNGEE. The ends lost 7 bases at V and 4 bases at J; junction bases unmatched: 8. This CDR3 has 14 residues. The CDR3 DNA reads TGTGCCAGCTCGTTGGGACAGCAGAAAAACATTCAGTACTTC. Its translation: CASSLGQQKNIQYF. The full variable domain, rest sourced from reference TRBV9 and TRBJ2-4, is DSGVTQTPKHLITATGQRVTLRCSPRSGDLSVYWYQQSLDQGLQFLIQYYNGEERAKGNILERFSAQQFPDLHSELNLSSLELGDSALYFCASSLGQQKNIQYFGAGTRLSVL.

CDR3 nucleotide sequence: TGTGCTAGTGATTCCCGCGGGCAGAGCTCCTACAATGAGCAGTTCTTC. Translating it yields CASDSRGQSSYNEQFF. This chain connects TRBV12-5 to TRBJ2-1; perhaps TRBD2 as D (5 bases). Deletions cut 7 bases from V and 0 bases from J, with 16 bases between. The CDR3 extends over 16 amino acids. Germline values: CDR1 LGHNT, CDR2 FRNRAP.

CDR3 loop: CASRPRDSVSYEQYF. The CDR3, as DNA: TGTGCCAGCAGACCCCGGGACAGTGTCTCCTACGAGCAGTACTTC. The V call is TRBV7-2, the J call TRBJ2-7; 7 nucleotides agree with TRBD1. J was trimmed by 0 bases and V by 6 bases; bases with no gene match: 8. This CDR3 comprises 15 residues. CDR1 and CDR2 from the germline V gene are SGHTA and FQGNSA. The whole variable domain, remainder taken from reference TRBV7-2 and TRBJ2-7, is GAGVSQSPSNKVTEKGKDVELRCDPISGHTALYWYRQSLGQGLEFLIYFQGNSAPDKSGLPSDRFSAERTGGSVSTLTIQRTQQEDSAVYLCASRPRDSVSYEQYFGPGTRLTVT.

This chain links TRBV5-1 with TRBJ2-5; 7 bases map to TRBD1. Trimming cost V 4 bases and J 3 bases; bases outside gene matches: 3. This CDR3 is built from 13 residues. Germline assignment: CDR1 SGHRS and CDR2 YFSETQ. CDR3 amino acids: CASSPGTEETQYF. The CDR3 DNA is TGCGCCAGCAGCCCCGGGACAGAAGAGACCCAGTACTTC.

The J gene is TRBJ2-1, the V gene TRBV3-1 (or the pseudogene TRBV3-2); possibly TRBD2 for D (5 bases). Looked up from germline, CDR1 is LGHDT and CDR2 is YNNKEL (reference sequence). The V and J ends lost 6 bases and 6 bases respectively, with 9 bases between them. The CDR3 sequence is 12 residues long. CDR3 sequence (DNA): TGTGCCAGCAGGGACTCCGTCAATGAGCAGTTCTTC. This codes for CASRDSVNEQFF.

The rearrangement links TRBV24-1 to TRBJ1-2; D possibly corresponds to TRBD1 (5 bases). The V gene's germline CDR1 is KGHDR and CDR2 SFDVKD. This CDR3 spans 14 amino acids. V was clipped by 4 bases and J by 4 bases, with 12 bases between them. In DNA, the CDR3 is TGTGCCACCAGTGACGCAGGGAATGGCTATGGCTACACCTTC. It codes for CATSDAGNGYGYTF.

In its sample, this clone was seen a few times. The V and J genes are TRBV14 and TRBJ2-4; a possible D gene is TRBD1 (6 bases). This CDR3 comprises 18 residues. Germline V CDR1 and CDR2: SGHDN, FVKESK. V lost 0 bases to trimming and J lost 0 bases, with 15 bases between them. The CDR3 sequence: CASSQEAHRDLAKNIQYF. The CDR3 nucleotides are TGTGCCAGCAGCCAAGAAGCCCACAGGGATTTAGCCAAAAACATTCAGTACTTC.

J is TRBJ2-2 and V is TRBV30; possibly TRBD2 for D (5 bases). The CDR3 runs to 14 residues. V was shortened by 2 bases and J by 4 bases, with 11 bases between the two germline ends. Germline assignment: CDR1 GTSNPN and CDR2 SVGIG (reference sequence). The CDR3, as DNA: TGTGCCTGGAGTATTACGGGGTCCACCGGGGAGCTGTTTTTT. This encodes CAWSITGSTGELFF.

V and J are TRBV10-2 and TRBJ1-5; D not certain. Germline assignment: CDR1 WSHSY and CDR2 SAAADI. Trimming took off 5 bases at V and 4 bases at J, with 6 bases between the two ends. The CDR3 has 12 amino acids. CDR3 sequence reads: CASSIVNQPQHF. As DNA, the CDR3 is TGCGCCAGCAGTATTGTAAATCAGCCCCAGCATTTT.

The rearrangement joins TRBV4-2 to TRBJ1-1; tentatively, D is TRBD1 (5 bases). This CDR3 contains 15 residues. V was trimmed by 1 base and J by 1 base, leaving 10 bases between them. The germline V gene has CDR1 LGHNA and CDR2 YNFKEQ. CDR3: CASSQVAGGNTEAFF. Here the CDR3 DNA reads TGTGCCAGCAGCCAAGTTGCCGGGGGGAACACTGAAGCTTTCTTT.

This clone was observed a single time. The chain links TRBV11-3 to TRBJ2-1, with TRBD1 as a possible D gene (5 bases). This CDR3 comprises 13 residues. The V end was cut by 5 bases, the J end by 9 bases, with 14 bases between. Germline values: CDR1 SGHNT, CDR2 YENEEA. The CDR3 DNA follows: TGTGCCAGCAGCCCCAGGGTCCCTACTGAGCAGTTCTTC. Amino acids: CASSPRVPTEQFF.

V gene TRBV7-8 combines with J gene TRBJ2-5; 7 bases are a match to TRBD2. Trimming took 2 bases from V and 5 from J; bases not matched to a gene: 8. The CDR3 runs to 15 residues. CDR1 and CDR2 (germline): SGHVS, FQNEAQ. CDR3 residues: CASSLFGRQRETQYF. Written as DNA, the CDR3 is TGTGCCAGCAGCTTATTCGGGAGGCAACGGGAGACCCAGTACTTC.

The chain has TRBV3-1 (or the pseudogene TRBV3-2) and TRBJ2-1; possibly TRBD2 for D (5 bases). CDR3 size: 12 residues. Germline V gene data show CDR1 as LGHDT and CDR2 as YNNKEL (reference sequence). Trimming shortened V by 6 bases and J by 6 bases, and 9 bases separated the two germline ends. CDR3 loop: CASSRTRNEQFF. The CDR3, as DNA: TGTGCCAGCAGTCGGACTCGCAATGAGCAGTTCTTC.

The chain combines TRBV15 with TRBJ2-1; TRBD2 matches at 12 bases. After removal of 1 base from V and 15 bases from J, the junction contained 13 bases not matched to a gene. CDR1 and CDR2 from the germline V gene are LNHNV and YYDKDF (reference sequence). This CDR3 region has 16 residues. CDR3: CATSRGLAGGDGSRFF. As DNA, the CDR3 is TGTGCCACCAGCAGAGGGCTAGCGGGAGGGGATGGGTCGCGGTTCTTC.

The chain couples TRBV5-1 to TRBJ2-7; no clear D. The CDR3 has 14 amino acids. Germline-derived CDR1 and CDR2 are SGHRS and YFSETQ. V was cut by 2 bases and J by 6 bases, with 15 bases left in between. The DNA for the CDR3 is TGCGCCAGCAGCTTTTACTCGGCCGCCCGCGAGCAGTACTTC. This encodes CASSFYSAAREQYF.

This clone was seen just once. This chain joins TRBV3-1 (or the pseudogene TRBV3-2) and TRBJ2-5; D possibly corresponds to TRBD1 (6 bases). Germline CDR1 is LGHDT and CDR2 is YNNKEL (reference sequence). The ends were cut back, 3 bases at V and 5 bases at J, with 19 bases in the middle. The CDR3 is made up of 16 amino acids. Written as DNA, the CDR3 is TGTGCCAGCAGCCAGCTCGACAGGACCGGTCGGGAGACCCAGTACTTC. It codes for CASSQLDRTGRETQYF.

V and J are TRBV14 and TRBJ2-1; no clear D gene. Germline V lookup: CDR1 SGHDN, CDR2 FVKESK. The CDR3 covers 15 residues. The V end was cut by 0 bases, the J end by 1 base, with 7 bases between. CDR3 nucleotides: TGTGCCAGCAGCCAAGAGGGTCGGTCCTACAATGAGCAGTTCTTC. Translation: CASSQEGRSYNEQFF.

V gene TRBV5-4 combines with J gene TRBJ1-2; no reliable D call. The V gene lost 2 bases and the J gene lost 3 bases, with 8 bases spanning the gap. The CDR3 is made up of 13 amino acids. Germline lookup yields CDR1 SGHNT and CDR2 YYREEE (reference sequence). The CDR3: CASSFKHHYGYTF. The DNA for the CDR3 is TGTGCCAGCAGCTTTAAACACCACTATGGCTACACCTTC.

This sequence joins TRBV9 and TRBJ1-2; D is uncertain. Trimming removed 0 bases at V and 7 bases at J, with 13 bases between. This CDR3 has 14 amino acids. In germline, CDR1 is SGDLS, CDR2 YYNGEE. CDR3 in amino acids: CASSVGTASGGYTF. The CDR3 DNA follows: TGTGCCAGCAGCGTAGGGACCGCCTCGGGTGGCTACACCTTC.

This chain links TRBV7-8 with TRBJ2-5, with D unresolved. Trimming removed 6 bases from V and 5 bases from J, with 10 bases in between. Germline V CDR1 and CDR2: SGHVS, FQNEAQ. The CDR3 has 12 residues. CDR3 coding DNA: TGTGCCAGCAGTCACCCCGGGGAGACCCAGTACTTC. Translated: CASSHPGETQYF.

V gene TRBV24-1 combines with J gene TRBJ2-7; D possibly corresponds to TRBD1 (6 bases). The CDR3 is made up of 14 amino acids. From germline, CDR1 is KGHDR and CDR2 SFDVKD. V was clipped by 4 bases and J by 9 bases, with 18 bases between them. Here the CDR3 DNA reads TGTGCCACCAGTGACTCAGGGGAAGGGGTCCGGCAGTACTTC. Translation: CATSDSGEGVRQYF.